Listed below are T cell receptor beta chains from one sample, sequenced in a study of T cell responses to AZD1222 COVID-19 vaccine. Repertoires were generated with immunoSEQ multiplex PCR, while TCRdb's copy carries only in-frame clones and drops some. The table includes some 97,000 clones, approximately 90% detected once. Sequences were derived from peripheral blood, sampled on day 0 of AZD1222 vaccination. All receptors derive from an adult in good health. Both conserved end residues are part of each CDR3. Size values are once, few and many counts, or a class for expanded clones, and some rows have none.

v_call	clone_size	j_call	cdr3_aa
TRBV23-1	NA	TRBJ2-1	CASSQLPSGRAQNEQFF
TRBV12-5	NA	TRBJ1-3	CASGLTGQAGSGNTIYF
TRBV18	few	TRBJ1-1	CASSLGVSDPEAFF
TRBV29-1	NA	TRBJ1-4	CSVWTGQTATNEKLFF
TRBV11-2	NA	TRBJ2-7	CASSLAPQHYEQYF
TRBV4-1	once	TRBJ2-7	CASSQGENYEQYF
TRBV28	NA	TRBJ2-1	CASSLQSRYNEQFF
TRBV5-1	NA	TRBJ2-2	CASSLVGGSNTGELFF
TRBV3-1/TRBV3-2	NA	TRBJ2-7	CASSQARTVFYEQYF
TRBV7-2	NA	TRBJ2-3	CASSLSVSGNTDTQYF
TRBV10-1	NA	TRBJ2-1	CASLMRGLAGVHEQFF
TRBV28	NA	TRBJ2-6	CASSGQGYSGANVLTF
TRBV19	NA	TRBJ2-7	CASSIGPYEQYF
TRBV30	NA	TRBJ2-1	CAWSVGGVGEQFF
TRBV6-2/TRBV6-3	NA	TRBJ1-1	CASSLAEILPNTEAFF
TRBV4-2	few	TRBJ2-1	CASSQEDGSYNEQFF
TRBV19	NA	TRBJ2-5	CASSSNTEIQETQYF
TRBV13	NA	TRBJ1-3	CASSFRSSGNTIYF
TRBV2	NA	TRBJ2-1	CASSSPNSYNEQFF
TRBV28	NA	TRBJ2-7	CASSFAPGTGGNEQYF
TRBV7-6	NA	TRBJ2-2	CASSPGQKNTGELFF
TRBV2	NA	TRBJ1-4	CASSEATNEKLFF
TRBV12-3/TRBV12-4	NA	TRBJ2-7	CASSFGGNEQYF
TRBV5-1	NA	TRBJ1-3	CASTLGTGNTIYF
TRBV4-2	NA	TRBJ2-7	CASSPYQTYEQYF
TRBV6-1	NA	TRBJ1-2	CASSETGNYGYTF
TRBV29-1	NA	TRBJ2-4	CSASDRPKNIQYF
TRBV10-3	NA	TRBJ2-1	CAIRGTSVGGNNEQFF
TRBV3-1/TRBV3-2	NA	TRBJ2-7	CASSRGGEQYF
TRBV3-1/TRBV3-2	NA	TRBJ1-1	CASKGGRSRRTEAFF
TRBV2	once	TRBJ2-1	CASKAAGGPLYNEQFF